This T cell receptor (beta chain) was sequenced in a study of blood T cell repertoires in COVID-19 (dated by TCRdb to the early 2020s). Describing the broader study: The collaborator samples originated in the United States, Italy and Spain and spanned the acute and convalescent phases of COVID-19. Samples came from the ongoing ImmuneRACE study (first 160 participants) plus 1,254 subjects from 6 global collaborators. The material from the prospective study consisted of cDNA or gDNA derived from T cells, B-cell-depleted T cells, or PBMCs. Where available, HLA class I and class II types were taken from metadata supplied by the sample provider and were not determined by assay-based typing. The repertoires were released in a freely available public database meant as a resource for research on the immune response to SARS-CoV-2. The dataset comprised deeply sampled blood TCRbeta repertoires from subjects exposed to, actively infected with, or recovered from COVID-19. A de-identified subject ID, COVID-19 status, age in years and sex were almost always included in the sample metadata. The study at large found these results: Clinical and demographic metadata were provided uncurated, with the amount varying by source and participant.

The collaborating institutions used their own protocols to collect whole blood in K2EDTA tubes. For TCRbeta analysis, collaborators shipped samples as frozen whole blood, isolated PBMCs, or DNA extracted from either of those sample types. TCRbeta CDR3 regions were amplified from genomic DNA using the immunoSEQ Assay, a bias-controlled multiplex PCR. The paper's processing steps were these. Within the assay, amplification of reference gene primers was used to estimate how many nucleated cells each sample contained. To quantify the absolute abundance of each unique TCRbeta CDR3 rearrangement, sequence reads were collapsed and filtered. For each sample, productive Simpson clonality was calculated by taking the square root of Simpson's diversity index across productive rearrangements. Entries here come from immuneACCESS through TCRdb and include only in-frame sequences with V and J called. Some clones fail to appear in such tables; in the studies checked, an unresolved V gene covers under half of the shortfall, and the cause of the remainder is unknown. From that table come the V and J calls and clone size; the DNA was used to work out D and trimming. Counted in this sample were about 190,000 clones; around nine tenths of them appeared once. The top ten constitute 2.7% of the sample.

Of note for this clone: Its antigen remains unidentified. Per-nucleotide qualities are absent, and no much larger clonotype sits a single base away.

The sample comprised peripheral blood. This TCR came from a man aged 35 to 55 with active or convalescent COVID-19.

The CDR3 region has the sequence CASSPGRQGAGYNSPLHF. At the DNA level, the sequence is TGTGCCAGCAGCCCTGGTAGACAGGGGGCTGGGTATAATTCACCCCTCCACTTT. The chain is encoded by TRBV5-4 joined to TRBJ1-6, with 10 bases matching TRBD1. Including the terminal cysteine and phenylalanine, the CDR3 comprises 18 residues. Left in the record is the CDR3 DNA by itself, 54 bases read in frame from the first base. Unmatched junction bases come to 11, with V trimmed by 4 bases and J by 4 bases. Via the germline V gene (reference sequence), CDR1 is SGHNT and CDR2 YYREEE.